This T cell receptor beta chain came from a study of shared clonotypes between healthy human individuals. Per the original methods: Without quality scores, immunoSEQ junctional reads could not be filtered like full-length reads. Assay: immunoSEQ multiplex PCR; the TCRdb copy retains only in-frame clones and omits some. Clonal size and the V and J genes are those of that table, whereas D and trimming came from the DNA. The repertoire holds hundreds of thousands of clones, with about two thirds as singletons. V was pared by 2 bases and J by 7 bases, with 9 bases of the junction left unmatched. This CDR3 spans 16 amino acids. The germline V gene encodes CDR1 SGHTA and CDR2 FQGNSA. This clone was recorded once.

Input material: memory CD4+ T cells sorted from blood. Subset denoted: CD45RA-negative fraction. V is TRBV7-2 and J is TRBJ2-2, with TRBD2 identical over 8 bases. This sequence originates from a woman aged 30 to 39 in good health. The CDR3 loop is CASSLYMAGGLGELFF. In DNA, the CDR3 is TGTGCCAGCAGCTTATATATGGCGGGAGGTCTCGGGGAGCTGTTTTTT.